This T cell receptor (beta chain) was documented in a study of T cells in Graves' hyperthyroidism and ophthalmopathy. Study in general: The blood sample was taken at first diagnosis, before treatment began. Study findings and constraints: Onset of ophthalmopathy came a median about 6.5 months after the model predicted it.

The TCR beta CDR3 regions underwent amplification using RNA transcripts as the source. The TCR CDR3 first-round RT-PCR relied on the HTBI primer set. TCRdb called the multiplex PCR reads again in MiXCR, with one record for every CDR3 protein. The sample lists fewer than 350,000 distinct CDR3 sequences; 21% were seen once. Trimming removed 6 bases from V and 7 bases from J; junction bases left unmatched: 6. This CDR3 is 14 amino acids long. CDR1 and CDR2 from the germline V gene are MDHEN and SYDVKM. Of note for this clonotype: The target antigen is unknown.

Specimen: blood. This chain links TRBV28 with TRBJ2-1; the match to TRBD2 covers 10 bases. The receptor was isolated from a woman between 50 and 59 years old with Graves' hyperthyroidism. The CDR3 sequence is CASRSGGAGNEQFF. For the CDR3, the DNA is TGTGCCAGCAGGAGCGGGGGGGCTGGGAATGAGCAGTTCTTC.